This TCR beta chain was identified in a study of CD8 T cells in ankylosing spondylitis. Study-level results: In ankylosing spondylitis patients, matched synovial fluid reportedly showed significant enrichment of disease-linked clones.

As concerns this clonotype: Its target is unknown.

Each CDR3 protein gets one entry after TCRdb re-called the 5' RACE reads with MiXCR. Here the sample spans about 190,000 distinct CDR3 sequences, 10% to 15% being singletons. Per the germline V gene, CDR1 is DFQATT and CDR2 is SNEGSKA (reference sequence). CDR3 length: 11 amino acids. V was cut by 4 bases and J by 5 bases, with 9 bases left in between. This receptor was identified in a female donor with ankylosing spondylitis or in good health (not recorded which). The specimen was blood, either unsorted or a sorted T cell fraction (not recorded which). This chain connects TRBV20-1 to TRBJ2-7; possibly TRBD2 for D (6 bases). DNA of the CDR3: TGCAGTGCTACTAGCGCCAACGAGCAGTACTTC. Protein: CSATSANEQYF.